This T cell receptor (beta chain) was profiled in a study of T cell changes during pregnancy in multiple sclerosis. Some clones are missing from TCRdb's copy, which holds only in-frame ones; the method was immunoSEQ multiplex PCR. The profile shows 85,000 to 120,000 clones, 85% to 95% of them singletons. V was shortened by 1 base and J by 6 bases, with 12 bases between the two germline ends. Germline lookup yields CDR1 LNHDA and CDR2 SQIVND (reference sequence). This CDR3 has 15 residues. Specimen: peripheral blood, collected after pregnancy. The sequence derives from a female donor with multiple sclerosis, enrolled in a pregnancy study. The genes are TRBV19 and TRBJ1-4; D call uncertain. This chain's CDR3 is CASSIVRTRDEKLFF. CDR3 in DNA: TGTGCCAGTAGTATAGTCAGGACTAGGGATGAAAAACTGTTTTTT.